This T cell receptor beta chain was found in a study of identical twins (dated by TCRdb to 2015 to 2016). As for the study more broadly: To test whether fetal clonotypes persist, this study deep-sequenced TCR alpha and beta repertoires from monozygotic twins, from unrelated adults of various ages, and from cord blood. Replicate twin experiments were performed at different times using different library preparation protocols to rule out contamination. The paper as a whole reports these results and caveats: Out-of-frame TCR alpha sharing in monozygotic twins was systematically underestimated by recombination models, whereas sharing between unrelated individuals was in agreement with the recombination models. Conclusions relied on cross-sectional statistical analysis, since the same donors could not be followed over many years. Fewer insertions were carried by abundant cord blood beta clonotypes; a weaker similar trend was observed in young adult naive repertoires, while no such trend was observed in memory repertoires. Zero-insertion analyses could be partly confounded by invariant T cells such as MAIT and iNKT, though diverse VJ usage argued against such confounding for most clonotypes. Compared with coincidental sharing between unrelated individuals, an excess of low generation-probability sequences was observed among out-of-frame TCR alpha sequences shared between twins. Excess twin sharing in beta out-of-frame sequences was weaker because fewer shared sequences lowered the signal-to-noise ratio.

This clonotype was seen more than once but under ten times. Its recognized antigen is unknown. Per-base quality was not reported, and no clone a single base away is much larger than it. The library was produced with 5' RACE. TCRdb lists the instrument as Illumina HiSeq 2000. A universal primer binding site was introduced by template switching, and a unique molecular identifier was present in the final cDNA, enabling accurate counting of TCR cDNA molecules. Specific primers in the conserved constant-segment region were used to synthesize first-strand cDNA for the TCR alpha and beta chains. To control for contamination, every cDNA library carried two barcodes: a SMART-Mk sample barcode plus Illumina barcodes. TruSeq adapter sequences along with Illumina sample barcodes were introduced in two successive PCR steps. TCR alpha and beta cDNA libraries were sequenced on the Illumina HiSeq platform with custom primers. The authors' analysis ran thus. MiGEC was used to process raw reads and extract unique molecular identifiers, and MiXCR was used to find CDR3 positions. Recombination models were inferred per individual with the repgenHMM and IGoR tools using an EM algorithm. Shared clonotype analysis was performed with the tcR package in R, normalizing sharing by the product of cloneset sizes. To study raw recombination without the effects of thymic and clonal selection, out-of-frame nonproductive sequences were analyzed. The raw public data were reprocessed by TCRdb itself: fastp quality trimming at Q25, MiXCR clonotype calling, in-frame beta chains only. Rows with one shared CDR3 protein collapse into an entry with the most common genes and DNA. Here the V and J calls rest on TCRdb's processing, not on the authors' analysis. The sample data list about 340,000 distinct CDR3 sequences, and about 10% of these were observed just once. The top ten clones comprise over 7% of the sample.

Including cysteine and phenylalanine, the CDR3 has 16 amino acids. Only the CDR3 portion is preserved as DNA: 48 bases, with reading frame beginning at the first base. Via the germline V gene, CDR1 is ENHRY and CDR2 SYGVKD. V and J are truncated by 2 bases and 0 bases respectively, leaving an intervening sequence of 13 bases. Every donor was a healthy Caucasian. Three unrelated non-twin adults were also sequenced: a male aged 18 to 30, a male aged 50 to 59 and a female aged 50 to 59. Using Miltenyi CD45RO+ enrichment and human naive T-cell isolation kits, memory (CD45RO+) and naive T cells were isolated from PBMC.

This chain is built from TRBV10-3 and TRBJ2-5; TRBD2 is possibly the D segment (6 matching bases). This TCR came from a woman between 50 and 59 years old in good health. Sequencing was done on a sample of naive T cells sorted from blood. In light of the paper, this sample's cell subset or site label describes: cells isolated with a human naive T-cell isolation kit. The DNA is as follows: TGTGCCATCAGTGAGCTTGGGGGGTTGTACCAAGAGACCCAGTACTTC. Its protein product is CAISELGGLYQETQYF.